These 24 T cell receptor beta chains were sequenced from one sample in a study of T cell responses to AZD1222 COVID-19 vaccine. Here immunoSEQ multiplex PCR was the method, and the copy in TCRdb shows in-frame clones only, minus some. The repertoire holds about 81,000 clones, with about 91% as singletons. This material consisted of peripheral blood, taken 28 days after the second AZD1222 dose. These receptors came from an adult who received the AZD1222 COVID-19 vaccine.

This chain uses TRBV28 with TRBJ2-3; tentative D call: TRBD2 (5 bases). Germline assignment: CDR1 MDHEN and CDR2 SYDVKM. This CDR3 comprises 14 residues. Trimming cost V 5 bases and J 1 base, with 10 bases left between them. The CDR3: CASSVAPRTDTQYF. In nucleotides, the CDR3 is TGTGCCAGCAGTGTAGCGCCGCGCACAGATACGCAGTATTTT.

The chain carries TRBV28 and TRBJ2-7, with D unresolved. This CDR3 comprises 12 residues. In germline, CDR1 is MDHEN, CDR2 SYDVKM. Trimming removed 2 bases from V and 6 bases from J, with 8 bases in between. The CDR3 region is CASSLNLSEQYF. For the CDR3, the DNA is TGTGCCAGCAGTTTAAACCTCTCCGAGCAGTACTTC.

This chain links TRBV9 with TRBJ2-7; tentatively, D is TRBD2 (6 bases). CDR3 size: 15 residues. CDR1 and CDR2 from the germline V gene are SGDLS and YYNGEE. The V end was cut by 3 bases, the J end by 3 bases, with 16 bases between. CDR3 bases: TGTGCCAGCAGCGCGGGGACGGAGGGGTACTACGAGCAGTACTTC. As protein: CASSAGTEGYYEQYF.

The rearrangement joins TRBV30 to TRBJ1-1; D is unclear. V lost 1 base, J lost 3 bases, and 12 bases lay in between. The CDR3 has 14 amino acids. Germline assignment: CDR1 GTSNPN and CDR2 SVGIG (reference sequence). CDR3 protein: CAWSAGSGDTEAFF. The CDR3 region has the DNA TGTGCCTGGAGTGCGGGGAGCGGGGACACTGAAGCTTTCTTT.

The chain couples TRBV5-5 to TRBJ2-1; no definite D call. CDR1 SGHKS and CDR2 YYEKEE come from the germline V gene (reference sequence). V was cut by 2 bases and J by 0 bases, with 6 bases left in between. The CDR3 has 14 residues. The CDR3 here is CASSFMSSYNEQFF. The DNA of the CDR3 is TGTGCCAGCAGCTTTATGAGCTCCTACAATGAGCAGTTCTTC.

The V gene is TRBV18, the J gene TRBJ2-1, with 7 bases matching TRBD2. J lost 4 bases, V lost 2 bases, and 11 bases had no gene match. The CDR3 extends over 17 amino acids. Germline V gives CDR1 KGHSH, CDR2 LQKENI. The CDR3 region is CASSPRAAGEEYNEQFF. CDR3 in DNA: TGTGCCAGCTCACCAAGGGCGGCGGGAGAAGAATACAATGAGCAGTTCTTC.

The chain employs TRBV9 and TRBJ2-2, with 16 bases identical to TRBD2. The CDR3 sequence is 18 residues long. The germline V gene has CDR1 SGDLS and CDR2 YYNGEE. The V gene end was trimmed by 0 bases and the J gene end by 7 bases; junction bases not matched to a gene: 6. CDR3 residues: CASSVVGLAGGPGGELFF. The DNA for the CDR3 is TGTGCCAGCAGCGTAGTGGGACTAGCGGGAGGGCCCGGCGGGGAGCTGTTTTTT.

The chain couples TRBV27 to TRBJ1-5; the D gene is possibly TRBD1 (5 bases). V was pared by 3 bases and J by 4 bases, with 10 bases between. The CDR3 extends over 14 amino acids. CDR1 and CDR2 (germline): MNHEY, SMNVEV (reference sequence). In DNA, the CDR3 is TGTGCCAGCAGTTTTACAGGTGGTAATCAGCCCCAGCATTTT. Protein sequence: CASSFTGGNQPQHF.

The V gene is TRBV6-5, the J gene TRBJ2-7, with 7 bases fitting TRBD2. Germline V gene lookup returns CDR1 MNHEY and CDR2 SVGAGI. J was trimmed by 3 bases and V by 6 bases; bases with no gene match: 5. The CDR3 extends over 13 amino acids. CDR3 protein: CASSSGMDYEQYF. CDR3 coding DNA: TGTGCCAGCAGCAGCGGGATGGACTACGAGCAGTACTTC.

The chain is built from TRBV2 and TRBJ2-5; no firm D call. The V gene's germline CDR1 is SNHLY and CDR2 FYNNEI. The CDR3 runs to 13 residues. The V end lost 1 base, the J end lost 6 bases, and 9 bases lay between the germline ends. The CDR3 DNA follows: TGTGCCAGCAGTGAAGGCACCGCGCAGACCCAGTACTTC. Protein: CASSEGTAQTQYF.

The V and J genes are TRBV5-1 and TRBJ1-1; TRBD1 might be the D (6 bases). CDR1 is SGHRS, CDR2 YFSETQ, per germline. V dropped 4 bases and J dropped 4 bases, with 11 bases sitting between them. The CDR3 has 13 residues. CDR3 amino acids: CASSLTGITEAFF. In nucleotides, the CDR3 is TGCGCCAGCAGCCTCACAGGGATCACTGAAGCTTTCTTT.

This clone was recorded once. The CDR3 spells CASSPREGPYEQYF. CDR3 DNA sequence: TGTGCCAGCAGCCCCCGTGAGGGACCCTACGAGCAGTACTTC. The chain has TRBV3-1 (or the pseudogene TRBV3-2) and TRBJ2-7, with D tentatively TRBD1 or TRBD2 (5 bases each). V was pared by 4 bases and J by 2 bases, with 12 bases between. Germline V gene lookup returns CDR1 LGHDT and CDR2 YNNKEL (reference sequence). This CDR3 has 14 residues.

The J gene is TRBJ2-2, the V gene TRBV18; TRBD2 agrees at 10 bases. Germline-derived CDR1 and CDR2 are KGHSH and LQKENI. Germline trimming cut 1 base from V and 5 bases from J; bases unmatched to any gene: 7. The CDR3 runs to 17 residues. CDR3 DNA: TGTGCCAGCTCACCACGGCCTAGCGGGAGCGTAACCGGGGAGCTGTTTTTT. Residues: CASSPRPSGSVTGELFF.

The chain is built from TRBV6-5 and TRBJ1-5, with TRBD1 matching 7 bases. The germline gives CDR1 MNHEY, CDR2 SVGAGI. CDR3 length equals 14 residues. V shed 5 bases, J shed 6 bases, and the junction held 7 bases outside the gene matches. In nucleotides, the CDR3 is TGTGCCAGCAGTACTAGACAGGGTGGTCAGCCCCAGCATTTT. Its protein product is CASSTRQGGQPQHF.

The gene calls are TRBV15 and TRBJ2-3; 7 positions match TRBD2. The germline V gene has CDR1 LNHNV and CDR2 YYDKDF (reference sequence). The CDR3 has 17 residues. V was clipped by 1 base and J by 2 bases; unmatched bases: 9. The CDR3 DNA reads TGTGCCACCAGCAGAGGAGTGACGGGAGGAGCCACAGATACGCAGTATTTT. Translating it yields CATSRGVTGGATDTQYF.

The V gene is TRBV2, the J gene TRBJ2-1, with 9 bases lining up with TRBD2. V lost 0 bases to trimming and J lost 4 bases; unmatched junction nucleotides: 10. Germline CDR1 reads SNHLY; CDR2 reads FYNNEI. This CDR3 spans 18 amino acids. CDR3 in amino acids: CASSEAVGAGGPYNEQFF. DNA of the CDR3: TGTGCCAGCAGTGAAGCCGTAGGGGCGGGAGGGCCTTACAATGAGCAGTTCTTC. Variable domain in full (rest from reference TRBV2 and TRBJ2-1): EPEVTQTPSHQVTQMGQEVILRCVPISNHLYFYWYRQILGQKVEFLVSFYNNEISEKSEIFDDQFSVERPDGSNFTLKIRSTKLEDSAMYFCASSEAVGAGGPYNEQFFGPGTRLTVL.

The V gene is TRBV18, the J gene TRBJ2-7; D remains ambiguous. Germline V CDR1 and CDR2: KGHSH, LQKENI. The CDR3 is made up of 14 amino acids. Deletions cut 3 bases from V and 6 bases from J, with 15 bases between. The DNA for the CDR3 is TGTGCCAGCTCACCCCCATCGGCCCGCCTCGAGCAGTACTTC. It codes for CASSPPSARLEQYF.

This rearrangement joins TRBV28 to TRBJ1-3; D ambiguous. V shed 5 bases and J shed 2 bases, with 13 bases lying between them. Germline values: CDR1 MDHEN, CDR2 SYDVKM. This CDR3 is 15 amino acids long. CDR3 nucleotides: TGTGCCAGCAGTAACCCCGGGGAACCTGGAAACACCATATATTTT. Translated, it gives CASSNPGEPGNTIYF.

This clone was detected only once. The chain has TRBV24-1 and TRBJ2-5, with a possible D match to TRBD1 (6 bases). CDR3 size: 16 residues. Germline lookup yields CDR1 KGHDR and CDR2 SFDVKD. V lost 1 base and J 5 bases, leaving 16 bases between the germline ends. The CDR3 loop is CATSDFPGNQGETQYF. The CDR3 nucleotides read TGTGCCACCAGTGATTTCCCGGGGAACCAGGGGGAGACCCAGTACTTC.

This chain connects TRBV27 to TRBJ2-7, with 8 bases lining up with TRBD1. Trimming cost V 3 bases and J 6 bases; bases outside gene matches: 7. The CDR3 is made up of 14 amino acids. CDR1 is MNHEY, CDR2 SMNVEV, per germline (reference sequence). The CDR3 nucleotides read TGTGCCAGCAGTTTTCACGGACAGGGAGGCGAGCAGTACTTC. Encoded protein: CASSFHGQGGEQYF.

The CDR3 bases are TGCGCCAGCAGTGAGTTGCGGGGCACCGGGGAGCTGTTTTTT. It is translated as CASSELRGTGELFF. V is TRBV10-1 and J is TRBJ2-2; the D gene is possibly TRBD2 (6 bases). Trimming left V 1 base short and J 4 bases short, with 7 bases between. CDR1 is WNHNN, CDR2 SYGVQD, per germline (reference sequence). The CDR3 is 14 residues long.

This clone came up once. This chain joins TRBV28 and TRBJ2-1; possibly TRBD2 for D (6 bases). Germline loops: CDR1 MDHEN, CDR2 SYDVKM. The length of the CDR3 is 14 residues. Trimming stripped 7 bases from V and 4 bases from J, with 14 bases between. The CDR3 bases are TGTGCCAGCACAACTGGGACTCTTTACAATGAGCAGTTCTTC. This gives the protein CASTTGTLYNEQFF.

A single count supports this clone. This CDR3 reads CASSRTGDFCEQYF. DNA for the CDR3: TGTGCCAGTAGTAGGACAGGGGATTTTTGCGAGCAGTACTTC. The V and J genes are TRBV19 and TRBJ2-7, with 9 nucleotides matching TRBD1. The CDR3 consists of 14 residues. V lost 4 bases to trimming and J lost 6 bases; unmatched junction nucleotides: 7. CDR1 is LNHDA, CDR2 SQIVND, per germline (reference sequence).

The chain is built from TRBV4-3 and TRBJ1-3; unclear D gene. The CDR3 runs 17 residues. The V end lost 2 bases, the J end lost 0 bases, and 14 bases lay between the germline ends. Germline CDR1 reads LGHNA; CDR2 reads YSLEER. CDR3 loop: CASSQSAASTSGNTIYF. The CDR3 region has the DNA TGCGCCAGCAGCCAATCGGCGGCTTCAACCTCTGGAAACACCATATATTTT.